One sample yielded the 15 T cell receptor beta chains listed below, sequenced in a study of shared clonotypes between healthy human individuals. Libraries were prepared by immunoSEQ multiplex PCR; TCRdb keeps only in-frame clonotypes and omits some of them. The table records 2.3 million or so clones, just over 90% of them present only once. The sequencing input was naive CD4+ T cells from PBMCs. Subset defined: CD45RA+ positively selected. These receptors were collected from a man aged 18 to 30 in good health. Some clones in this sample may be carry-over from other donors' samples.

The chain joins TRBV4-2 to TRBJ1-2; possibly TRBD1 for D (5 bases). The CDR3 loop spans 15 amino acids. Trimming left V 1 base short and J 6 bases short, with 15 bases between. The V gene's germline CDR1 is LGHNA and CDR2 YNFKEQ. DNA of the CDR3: TGTGCCAGCAGCCAAGGGGGTCTGGGGCGGGATGGCTACACCTTC. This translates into CASSQGGLGRDGYTF.

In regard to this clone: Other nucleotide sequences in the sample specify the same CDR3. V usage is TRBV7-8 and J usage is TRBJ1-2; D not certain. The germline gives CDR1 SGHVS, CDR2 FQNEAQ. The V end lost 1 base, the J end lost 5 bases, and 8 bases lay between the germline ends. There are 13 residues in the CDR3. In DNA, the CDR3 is TGTGCCAGCAGCTTAGACCGCGGTTATGGCTACACCTTC. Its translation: CASSLDRGYGYTF.

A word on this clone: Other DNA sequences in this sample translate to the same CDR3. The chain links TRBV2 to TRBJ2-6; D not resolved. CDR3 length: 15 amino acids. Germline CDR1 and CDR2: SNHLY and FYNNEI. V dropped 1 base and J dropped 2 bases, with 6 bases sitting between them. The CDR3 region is CASSEEGTGANVLTF. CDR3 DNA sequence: TGTGCCAGCAGTGAAGAAGGGACTGGGGCCAACGTCCTGACTTTC.

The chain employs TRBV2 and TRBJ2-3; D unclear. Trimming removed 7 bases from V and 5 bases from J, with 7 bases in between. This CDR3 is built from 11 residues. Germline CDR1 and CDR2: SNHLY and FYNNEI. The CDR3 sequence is CASMGLDTQYF. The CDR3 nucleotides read TGTGCCAGCATGGGGTTAGATACGCAGTATTTT.

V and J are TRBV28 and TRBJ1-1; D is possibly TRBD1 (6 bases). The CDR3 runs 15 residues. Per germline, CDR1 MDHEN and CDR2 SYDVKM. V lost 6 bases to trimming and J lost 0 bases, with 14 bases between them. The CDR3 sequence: CASSSGTHMNTEAFF. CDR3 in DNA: TGTGCCAGCAGCTCCGGGACACATATGAACACTGAAGCTTTCTTT.

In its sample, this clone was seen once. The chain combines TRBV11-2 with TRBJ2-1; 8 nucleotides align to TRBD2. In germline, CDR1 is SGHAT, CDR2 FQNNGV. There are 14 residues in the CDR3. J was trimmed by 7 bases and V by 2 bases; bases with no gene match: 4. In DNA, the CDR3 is TGTGCCAGCAGCTTAACTAGCGGACCTAATGAGCAGTTCTTC. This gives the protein CASSLTSGPNEQFF.

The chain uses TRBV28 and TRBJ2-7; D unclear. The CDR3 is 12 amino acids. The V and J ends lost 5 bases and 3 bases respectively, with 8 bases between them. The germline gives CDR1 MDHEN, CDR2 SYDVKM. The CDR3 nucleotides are TGTGCCAGCAGTCGCAGGATCTACGAGCAGTACTTC. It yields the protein CASSRRIYEQYF.

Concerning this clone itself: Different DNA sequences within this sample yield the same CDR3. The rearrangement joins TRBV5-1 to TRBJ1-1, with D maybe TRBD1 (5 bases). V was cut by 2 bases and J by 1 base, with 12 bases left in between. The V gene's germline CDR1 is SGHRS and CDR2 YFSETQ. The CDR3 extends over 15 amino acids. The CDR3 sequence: CASSFTGGRNTEAFF. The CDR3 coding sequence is TGCGCCAGCAGCTTCACAGGCGGACGGAACACTGAAGCTTTCTTT.

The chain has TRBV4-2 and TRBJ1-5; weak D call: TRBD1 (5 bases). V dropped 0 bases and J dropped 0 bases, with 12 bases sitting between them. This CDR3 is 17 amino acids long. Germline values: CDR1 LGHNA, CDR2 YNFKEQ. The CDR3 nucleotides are TGTGCCAGCAGCCAAGAAGGGACGGCTCATAGCAATCAGCCCCAGCATTTT. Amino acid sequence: CASSQEGTAHSNQPQHF.

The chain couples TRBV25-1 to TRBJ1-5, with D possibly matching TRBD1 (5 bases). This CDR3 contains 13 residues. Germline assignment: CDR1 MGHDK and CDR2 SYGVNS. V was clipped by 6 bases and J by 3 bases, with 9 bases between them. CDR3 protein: CASRRGTNQPQHF. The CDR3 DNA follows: TGTGCCAGCAGGAGGGGTACCAATCAGCCCCAGCATTTT.

The CDR3 DNA sequence: TGTGCCAGCAAAAGGAGAGGAGAAACTAATGAAAAACTGTTTTTT. It is translated as CASKRRGETNEKLFF. The V gene is TRBV6-1, the J gene TRBJ1-4, with D unclear. Trimming pared 7 bases from V and 1 base from J, leaving 13 bases between. The CDR3 is 15 residues long. Germline values: CDR1 MNHNS, CDR2 SASEGT.

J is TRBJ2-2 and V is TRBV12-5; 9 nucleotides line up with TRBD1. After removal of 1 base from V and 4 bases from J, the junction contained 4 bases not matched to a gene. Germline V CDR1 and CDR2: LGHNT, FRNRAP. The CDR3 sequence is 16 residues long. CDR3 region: CASGLGPGQGTGELFF. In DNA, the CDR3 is TGTGCTAGTGGTTTGGGCCCGGGACAGGGCACCGGGGAGCTGTTTTTT.

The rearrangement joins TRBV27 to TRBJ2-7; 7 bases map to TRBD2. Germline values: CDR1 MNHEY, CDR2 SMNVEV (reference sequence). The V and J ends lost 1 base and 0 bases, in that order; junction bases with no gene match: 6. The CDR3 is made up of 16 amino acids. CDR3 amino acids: CASSLLGEGRSYEQYF. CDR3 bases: TGTGCCAGCAGTTTATTGGGGGAGGGCCGCTCCTACGAGCAGTACTTC.

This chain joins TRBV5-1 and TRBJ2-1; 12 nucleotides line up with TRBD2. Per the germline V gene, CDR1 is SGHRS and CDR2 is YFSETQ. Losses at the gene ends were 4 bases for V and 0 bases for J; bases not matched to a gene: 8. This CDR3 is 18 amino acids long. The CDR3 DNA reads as TGCGCCAGCAGCGGGGGACTAGCGGGCATTAGCTCCTACAATGAGCAGTTCTTC. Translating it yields CASSGGLAGISSYNEQFF.

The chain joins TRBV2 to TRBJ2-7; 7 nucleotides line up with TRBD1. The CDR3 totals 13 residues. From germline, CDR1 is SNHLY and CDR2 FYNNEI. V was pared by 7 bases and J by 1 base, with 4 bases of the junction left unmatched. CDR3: CASKKGQSYEQYF. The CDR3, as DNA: TGTGCCAGCAAAAAGGGACAGTCCTACGAGCAGTACTTC. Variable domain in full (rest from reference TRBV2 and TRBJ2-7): EPEVTQTPSHQVTQMGQEVILRCVPISNHLYFYWYRQILGQKVEFLVSFYNNEISEKSEIFDDQFSVERPDGSNFTLKIRSTKLEDSAMYFCASKKGQSYEQYFGPGTRLTVT.